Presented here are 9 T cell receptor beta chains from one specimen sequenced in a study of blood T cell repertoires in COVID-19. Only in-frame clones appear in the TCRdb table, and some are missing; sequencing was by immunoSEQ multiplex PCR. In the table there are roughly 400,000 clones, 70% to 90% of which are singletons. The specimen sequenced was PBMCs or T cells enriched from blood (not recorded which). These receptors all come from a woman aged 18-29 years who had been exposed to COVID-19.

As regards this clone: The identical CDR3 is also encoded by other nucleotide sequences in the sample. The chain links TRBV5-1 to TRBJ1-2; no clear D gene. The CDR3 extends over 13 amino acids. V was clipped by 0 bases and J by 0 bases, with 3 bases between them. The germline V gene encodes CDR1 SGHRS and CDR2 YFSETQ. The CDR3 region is CASSLDTNYGYTF. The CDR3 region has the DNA TGCGCCAGCAGCTTGGACACTAACTATGGCTACACCTTC.

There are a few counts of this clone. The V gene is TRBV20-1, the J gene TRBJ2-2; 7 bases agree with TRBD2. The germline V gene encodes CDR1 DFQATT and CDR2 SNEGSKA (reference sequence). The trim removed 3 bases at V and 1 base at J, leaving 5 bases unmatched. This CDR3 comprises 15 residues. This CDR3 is CSASSQRGNTGELFF. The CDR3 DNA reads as TGCAGTGCTAGTAGCCAGCGGGGGAACACCGGGGAGCTGTTTTTT.

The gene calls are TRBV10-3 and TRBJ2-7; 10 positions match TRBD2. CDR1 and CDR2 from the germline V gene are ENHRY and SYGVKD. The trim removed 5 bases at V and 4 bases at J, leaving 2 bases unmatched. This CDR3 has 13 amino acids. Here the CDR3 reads CAISSGGVYEQYF. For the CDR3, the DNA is TGTGCCATCAGTAGCGGGGGGGTTTACGAGCAGTACTTC.

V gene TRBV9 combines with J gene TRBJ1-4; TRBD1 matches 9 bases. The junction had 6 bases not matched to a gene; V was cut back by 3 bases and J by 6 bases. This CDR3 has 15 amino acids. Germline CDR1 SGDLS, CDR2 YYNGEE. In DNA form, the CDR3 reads TGTGCCAGCAGCGACGGGACAGGGAGGCATGAAAAACTGTTTTTT. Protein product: CASSDGTGRHEKLFF.

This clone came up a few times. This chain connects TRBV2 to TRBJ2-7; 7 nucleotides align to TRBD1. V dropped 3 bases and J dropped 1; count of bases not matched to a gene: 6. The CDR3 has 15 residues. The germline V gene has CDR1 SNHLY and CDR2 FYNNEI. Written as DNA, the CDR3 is TGTGCCAGCAGTGAGTCGTTGACAGGGTCCTACGAGCAGTACTTC. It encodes CASSESLTGSYEQYF.

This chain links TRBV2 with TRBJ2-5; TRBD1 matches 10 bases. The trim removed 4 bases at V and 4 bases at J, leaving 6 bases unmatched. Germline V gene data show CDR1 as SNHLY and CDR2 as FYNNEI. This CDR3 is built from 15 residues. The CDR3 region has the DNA TGTGCCAGCAGTGGCAGACAGGGGGCTTCAGAGACCCAGTACTTC. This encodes CASSGRQGASETQYF.

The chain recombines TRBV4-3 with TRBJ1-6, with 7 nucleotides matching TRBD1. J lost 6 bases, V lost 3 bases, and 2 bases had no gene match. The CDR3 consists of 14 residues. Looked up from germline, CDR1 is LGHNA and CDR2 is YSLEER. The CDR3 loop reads CASSQGTVNSPLHF. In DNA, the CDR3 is TGCGCCAGCAGCCAGGGGACAGTTAATTCACCCCTCCACTTT.

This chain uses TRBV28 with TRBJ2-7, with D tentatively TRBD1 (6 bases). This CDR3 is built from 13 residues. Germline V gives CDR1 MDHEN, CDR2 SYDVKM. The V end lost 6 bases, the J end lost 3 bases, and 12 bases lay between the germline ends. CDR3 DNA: TGTGCCAGCAGACGGACAGACATCTACGAGCAGTACTTC. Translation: CASRRTDIYEQYF. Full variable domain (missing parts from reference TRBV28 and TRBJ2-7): DVKVTQSSRYLVKRTGEKVFLECVQDMDHENMFWYRQDPGLGLRLIYFSYDVKMKEKGDIPEGYSVSREKKERFSLILESASTNQTSMYLCASRRTDIYEQYFGPGTRLTVT.

The CDR3, as DNA: TGCGCCAGCAGCCCGACAGGGTATCAGCCCCAGCATTTT. Amino acid sequence: CASSPTGYQPQHF. The V gene is TRBV5-1, the J gene TRBJ1-5; 7 nucleotides agree with TRBD1. The CDR3 consists of 13 residues. The trim removed 4 bases at V and 5 bases at J, leaving 3 bases unmatched. CDR1 is SGHRS and CDR2 is YFSETQ in the germline V gene.